This T cell receptor beta chain is from a study of blood T cell repertoires in COVID-19. Study as a whole: Whether acute or convalescent, the COVID-19 samples came from the United States, Italy and Spain. T cells, B-cell-depleted T cells, or PBMCs supplied cDNA or gDNA.

CDR1 GTSNPN and CDR2 SVGIG come from the germline V gene (reference sequence). This CDR3 has 17 amino acids. V trimming: 0 bases; J trimming: 4 bases; junction bases outside the gene matches: 10. Study processing details: Reference gene primer amplification gave nucleated cell count estimates. Profiled with immunoSEQ multiplex PCR; TCRdb holds only in-frame clones, not every one. The DNA gave D and trimming, while V, J and clone size come from that table. Among about 170,000 clones, around 82% were seen once, and the ten largest hold roughly 4%. Enrollees, about 18 to 95 years old, lived in approximately 25 US areas.

This sequence originates from a woman between 50 and 59 years old in a cohort exposed to, infected with or recovered from COVID-19 (not recorded which). This chain uses TRBV30 with TRBJ1-4, with 8 nucleotides matching TRBD1. What was sequenced was PBMCs or T cells enriched from blood (not recorded which). CDR3 sequence: CAWSVRFGQGYNEKLFF. The CDR3 nucleotides read TGTGCCTGGAGTGTACGTTTTGGACAGGGATATAATGAAAAACTGTTTTTT.